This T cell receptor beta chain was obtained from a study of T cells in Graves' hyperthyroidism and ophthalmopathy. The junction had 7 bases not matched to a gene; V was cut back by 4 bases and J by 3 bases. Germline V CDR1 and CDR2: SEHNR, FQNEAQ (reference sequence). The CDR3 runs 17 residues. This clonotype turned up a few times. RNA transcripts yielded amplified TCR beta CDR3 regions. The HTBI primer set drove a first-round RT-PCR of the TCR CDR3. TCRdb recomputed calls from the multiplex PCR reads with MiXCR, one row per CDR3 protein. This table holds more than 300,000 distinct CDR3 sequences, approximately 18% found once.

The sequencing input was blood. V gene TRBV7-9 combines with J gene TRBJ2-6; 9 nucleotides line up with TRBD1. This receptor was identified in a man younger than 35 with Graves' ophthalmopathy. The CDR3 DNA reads TGTGCCAGCAGCTCGGGGACAGGGAAAAGTGGGGCCAACGTCCTGACTTTC. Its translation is CASSSGTGKSGANVLTF.